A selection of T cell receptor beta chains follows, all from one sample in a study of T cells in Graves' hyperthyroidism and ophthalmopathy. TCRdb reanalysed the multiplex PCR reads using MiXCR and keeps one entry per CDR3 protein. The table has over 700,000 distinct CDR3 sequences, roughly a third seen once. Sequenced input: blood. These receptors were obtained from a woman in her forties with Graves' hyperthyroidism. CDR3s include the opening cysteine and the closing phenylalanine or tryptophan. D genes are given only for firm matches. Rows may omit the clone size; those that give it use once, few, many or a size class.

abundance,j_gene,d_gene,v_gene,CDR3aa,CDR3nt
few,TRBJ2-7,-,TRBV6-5,CASSVAPGSEQYF,TGTGCCAGCAGCGTAGCCCCAGGGTCCGAGCAGTACTTC
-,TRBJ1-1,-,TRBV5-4,CASRGFGDTEAFF,TGTGCCAGCAGGGGGTTCGGGGACACTGAAGCTTTCTTT
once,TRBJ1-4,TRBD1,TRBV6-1,CASIAGTGDEKLFF,TGTGCCAGCATAGCCGGGACAGGGGATGAAAAACTGTTTTTT
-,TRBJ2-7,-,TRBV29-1,CSVGSWRSYEQYF,TGCAGCGTTGGGTCCTGGAGGTCCTACGAGCAGTACTTC
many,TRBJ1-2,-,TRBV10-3,CAISGSGDGYTF,TGTGCCATCAGTGGTTCAGGGGATGGCTACACCTTC
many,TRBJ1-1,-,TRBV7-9,CATQTMNTEAFF,TGTGCCACTCAGACGATGAACACTGAAGCTTTCTTT
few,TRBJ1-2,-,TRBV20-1,CSASLSGGYTF,TGCAGTGCTAGTCTATCGGGGGGCTACACCTTC
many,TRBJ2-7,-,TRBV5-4,CASSRAASYEQYF,TGTGCCAGCAGCCGAGCAGCCTCCTACGAGCAGTACTTC
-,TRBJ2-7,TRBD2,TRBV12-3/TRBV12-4,CASSPLAGMAHEQYF,TGTGCCAGCAGTCCGCTAGCGGGGATGGCCCACGAGCAGTACTTC
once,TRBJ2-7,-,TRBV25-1,CASSQEDRAKSEQYF,TGTGCCAGCAGCCAAGAGGACCGTGCGAAGAGTGAGCAGTACTTC
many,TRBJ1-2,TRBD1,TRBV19,CASSMVTGDGYTF,TGTGCCAGTAGTATGGTAACAGGGGATGGCTACACCTTC
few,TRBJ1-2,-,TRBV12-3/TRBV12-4,CASSLKIRASYGYTF,TGTGCCAGCAGTTTAAAGATTCGGGCTTCCTATGGCTACACCTTC
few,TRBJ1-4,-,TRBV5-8,CASSFRYYLATNEKLFF,TGTGCCAGCAGCTTTCGTTATTACCTTGCAACTAATGAAAAACTGTTTTTT
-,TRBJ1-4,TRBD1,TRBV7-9,CASSGPGGDEKLFF,TGTGCCAGCAGCGGGCCAGGGGGCGATGAAAAACTGTTTTTT
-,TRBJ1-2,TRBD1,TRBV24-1,CATSPRPGQGREGYTF,TGTGCCACCAGCCCAAGACCGGGACAGGGAAGAGAGGGCTACACCTTC
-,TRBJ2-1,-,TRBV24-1,CATSPQGSYNEQFF,TGTGCCACCAGCCCCCAGGGCTCCTACAATGAGCAGTTCTTC
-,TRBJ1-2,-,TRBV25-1,CASSESGSLSYGYTF,TGTGCCAGCAGTGAATCCGGGTCCCTTAGCTATGGCTACACCTTC
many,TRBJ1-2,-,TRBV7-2,CASSRDQNYGYTF,TGTGCCAGCAGCCGTGACCAGAACTATGGCTACACCTTC
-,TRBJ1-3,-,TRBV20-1,CSARNARGNTIYF,TGCAGTGCTAGAAACGCTCGGGGAAACACCATATATTTT
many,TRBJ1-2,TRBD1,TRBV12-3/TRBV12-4,CASSTGVEGYTF,TGTGCCAGCAGTACAGGGGTGGAGGGCTACACCTTC
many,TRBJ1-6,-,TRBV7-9,CASSSQGNSPLHF,TGTGCCAGCAGCAGCCAGGGTAATTCACCCCTCCACTTT
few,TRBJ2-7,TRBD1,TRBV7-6,CASSEQGADRAYEQYF,TGTGCCAGCAGCGAACAGGGGGCCGACAGGGCCTACGAGCAGTACTTC
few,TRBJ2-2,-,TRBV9,CASSVEATNTGELFF,TGTGCCAGCAGCGTAGAGGCAACGAACACCGGGGAGCTGTTTTTT
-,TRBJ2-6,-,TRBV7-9,CASRSPRESGANVLTF,TGTGCCAGCAGATCCCCCAGGGAGTCCGGGGCCAACGTCCTGACTTTC
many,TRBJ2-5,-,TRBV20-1,CSASFGQIQETQYF,TGCAGTGCTAGCTTTGGACAGATCCAAGAGACCCAGTACTTC
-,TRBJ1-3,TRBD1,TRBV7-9,CASTTGEAGNTIYF,TGTGCCAGCACTACAGGGGAGGCTGGAAACACCATATATTTT
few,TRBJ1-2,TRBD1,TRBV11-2,CASRQGAGANYGYTF,TGTGCCAGCAGACAGGGGGCCGGGGCTAACTATGGCTACACCTTC
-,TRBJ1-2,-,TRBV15,CATSSTPYGCTF,TGTGCCACCAGCAGTACTCCTTATGGCTGCACCTTC
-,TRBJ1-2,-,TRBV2,CASSGNTGIGYTF,TGTGCCAGCAGTGGAAACACAGGGATAGGCTACACCTTC
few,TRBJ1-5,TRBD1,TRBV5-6,CASSSYRGNQPQHF,TGTGCCAGCAGCAGCTACAGGGGGAATCAGCCCCAGCATTTT
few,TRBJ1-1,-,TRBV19,CASSIVSRGNTEAFF,TGTGCCAGTAGTATAGTGAGCAGGGGAAACACTGAAGCTTTCTTT
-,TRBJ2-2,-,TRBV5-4,CASSLGGLRTGELFF,TGTGCCAGCAGCTTGGGGGGCCTTAGGACCGGGGAGCTGTTTTTT
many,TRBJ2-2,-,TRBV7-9,CASSLREGTGELFF,TGTGCCAGCAGCTTACGCGAGGGCACCGGGGAGCTGTTTTTT
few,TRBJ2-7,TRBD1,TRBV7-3,CASSLLPGQLLYEQYF,TGTGCCAGCAGCTTACTGCCGGGACAGCTATTATACGAGCAGTACTTC
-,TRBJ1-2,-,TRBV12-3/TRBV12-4,CASSLAGAGRYGYTF,TGTGCCAGCAGCCTAGCAGGGGCAGGGCGGTATGGCTACACCTTC
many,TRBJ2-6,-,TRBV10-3,CAISDARGSSGANVLTF,TGTGCCATCAGTGATGCCAGGGGCTCCTCTGGGGCCAACGTCCTGACTTTC
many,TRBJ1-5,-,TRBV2,CASRPGNNQPQHF,TGTGCCAGCAGGCCAGGGAACAATCAGCCCCAGCATTTT
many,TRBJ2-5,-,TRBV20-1,CSAQGQGGWETQYF,TGCAGTGCCCAAGGACAGGGAGGGTGGGAGACCCAGTACTTC
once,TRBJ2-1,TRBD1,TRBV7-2,CASSLGQGPYEQFF,TGTGCCAGCAGCTTAGGACAGGGTCCCTATGAGCAGTTCTTC
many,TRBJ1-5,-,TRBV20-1,CSAEDYSNQPQHF,TGCAGTGCGGAGGATTATAGCAATCAGCCCCAGCATTTT
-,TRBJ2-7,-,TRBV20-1,CSADNARGWPYEQYF,TGCAGTGCCGACAATGCGCGCGGGTGGCCCTACGAGCAGTACTTC
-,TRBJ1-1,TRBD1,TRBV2,CASTGGQTEAFF,TGTGCCAGCACAGGGGGCCAGACTGAAGCTTTCTTT
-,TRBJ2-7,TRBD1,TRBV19,CASSTGTGESIEQYF,TGTGCCAGTAGTACCGGGACAGGGGAGTCGATCGAGCAGTACTTC
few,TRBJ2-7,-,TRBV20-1,CSAHINSYEQYF,TGCAGTGCTCATATTAACTCCTACGAGCAGTACTTC
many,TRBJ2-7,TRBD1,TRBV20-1,CSAGQGAYEQYF,TGCAGTGCTGGACAGGGAGCCTACGAGCAGTACTTC
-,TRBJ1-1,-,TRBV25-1,CASPGVSNTEAFF,TGTGCCAGCCCAGGGGTGTCGAACACTGAAGCTTTCTTT
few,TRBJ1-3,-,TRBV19,CASRRAARGVGSGNTIYF,TGTGCCAGCAGAAGGGCCGCCAGGGGAGTCGGATCTGGAAACACCATATATTTT
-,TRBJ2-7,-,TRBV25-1,CASSMGDCYEQYF,TGTGCCAGCAGTATGGGAGACTGCTACGAGCAGTACTTC
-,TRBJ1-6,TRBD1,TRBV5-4,CASSYKTGGLPFSYNSPLHF,TGTGCCAGCAGCTATAAGACAGGGGGCTTGCCATTTTCCTATAATTCACCCCTCCACTTT
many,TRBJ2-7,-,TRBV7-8,CASSLVPGNEQYF,TGTGCCAGCAGCTTAGTCCCGGGTAACGAGCAGTACTTC
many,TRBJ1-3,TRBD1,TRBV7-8,CASSTTGTAGNTIYF,TGTGCCAGCAGCACTACCGGGACAGCTGGAAACACCATATATTTT
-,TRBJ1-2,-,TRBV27,CASSHNRASGDGYTF,TGTGCCAGCAGTCACAACAGGGCCTCTGGCGATGGCTACACCTTC
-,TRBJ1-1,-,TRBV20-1,CSATGTQAPMNTEAFF,TGCAGTGCTACCGGAACGCAAGCCCCGATGAACACTGAAGCTTTCTTT
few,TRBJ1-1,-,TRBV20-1,CSAPREGRNTEAFF,TGCAGTGCTCCGAGGGAGGGGCGTAACACTGAAGCTTTCTTT
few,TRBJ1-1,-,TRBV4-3,CASSQGMGHGGTEAFF,TGTGCCAGCAGCCAAGGGATGGGACACGGGGGGACTGAAGCTTTCTTT
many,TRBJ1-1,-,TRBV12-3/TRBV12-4,CASSLDESTEAFF,TGTGCCAGCAGTTTAGATGAGAGCACTGAAGCTTTCTTT
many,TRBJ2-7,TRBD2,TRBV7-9,CASSFTGTSVDGEQYF,TGTGCCAGCAGCTTCACCGGGACTAGCGTGGACGGCGAGCAGTACTTC
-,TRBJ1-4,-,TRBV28,CASSLSSGLRGKLFF,TGTGCCAGCAGTTTATCGTCCGGACTGAGAGGAAAACTGTTTTTT